This T cell receptor (beta chain) was sequenced during a study of blood T cells in healthy people across ages. A second roughly 6 to 11 cycle PCR used barcoded and J-beta primers. TCRdb re-called the 5' RACE reads with MiXCR, one entry per CDR3 protein. The repertoire holds 650,000 to 1,000,000 distinct CDR3 sequences, with under 40% as singletons. Many counts were recorded for this clonotype. The receptor was isolated from a young man in good health. The sample was blood.

The CDR3 loop reads CSTLQGLAPGNEQFF. The CDR3 DNA reads as TGCAGTACCCTCCAAGGACTAGCCCCCGGCAATGAGCAGTTCTTC. The gene calls are TRBV20-1 and TRBJ2-1, with 8 bases identical to TRBD2. This CDR3 region has 15 residues. Trimming at V came to 8 bases and at J to 6 bases, leaving 15 bases not matched to a gene. Germline V CDR1 and CDR2: DFQATT, SNEGSKA (reference sequence).